The T cell receptor (beta chain) described here comes from a study of blood T cell repertoires in COVID-19 (dated by TCRdb to 2020 to 2021). Looking at the study overall: Samples from collaborators originated in the United States, Italy and Spain and spanned both the acute and convalescent phases of COVID-19. The material from the prospective study consisted of cDNA or gDNA derived from T cells, B-cell-depleted T cells, or PBMCs. HLA class I and class II types, where available, came from metadata supplied by the sample provider rather than from assay-based typing. A freely available public database, intended as a resource for researchers studying the immune response to SARS-CoV-2, is where the repertoires were released. Deeply sampled blood TCRbeta repertoires from subjects exposed to, actively infected with, or recovered from COVID-19 were included in the dataset. The samples were drawn from two sources: the first 160 participants of the ongoing ImmuneRACE study, and about 1,300 subjects contributed by 6 global collaborators. The sample metadata nearly always contained a de-identified subject ID, COVID-19 status, age in years and sex. General conclusions and limits of the study: Clinical and demographic metadata were provided uncurated, with the amount varying by source and participant.

TCRbeta CDR3 regions were amplified from genomic DNA by means of the immunoSEQ Assay, a bias-controlled multiplex PCR. The original methods were these. Nucleated cell counts per sample were estimated from amplification of reference gene primers within the assay. Sequence reads were collapsed and filtered to measure the absolute abundance of every unique TCRbeta CDR3 rearrangement. Productive Simpson clonality was computed per sample as the square root of Simpson's diversity index over productive rearrangements. The immuneACCESS repertoire file appears here via TCRdb, limited to in-frame rearrangements. These files lack a portion of the clones; in checked studies, under half of the deficit traces to unresolved V genes, and the cause of the others is not known. That table furnishes V, J and clone size, whereas the DNA furnished D and trimming. The sample table shows more than 150,000 clones, and about 80% are seen once. About an eighth of the sample rests with the top ten.

Note on this clone: It lacks a known antigen. Base-call qualities are not available, and no considerably larger clone is one nucleotide away.

Whole blood was collected in K2EDTA tubes by collaborating institutions according to the institutions' own protocols. For TCRbeta analysis, collaborators shipped samples in one of three forms: frozen whole blood, isolated PBMCs, or DNA extracted from either of those sample types. Ends trimmed: V by 4 bases, J by 10 bases; bases unmatched to a gene: 10. For CDR1 and CDR2, the germline V gene lists MDHEN and SYDVKM. From cysteine to phenylalanine, the CDR3 is 15 amino acids long. Only CDR3 DNA is held: 45 bases, read in frame from base 1. The chain is assembled from TRBV28 and TRBJ1-6; TRBD1 fits 7 bases in the junction. The specimen sequenced was peripheral blood. This clonotype originated in a man in his thirties or forties with active or convalescent COVID-19. DNA sequence: TGTGCCAGCAGTTCGTCGACAGGGTCGCGGTCACCCCTCCACTTT. Translation gives CASSSSTGSRSPLHF.